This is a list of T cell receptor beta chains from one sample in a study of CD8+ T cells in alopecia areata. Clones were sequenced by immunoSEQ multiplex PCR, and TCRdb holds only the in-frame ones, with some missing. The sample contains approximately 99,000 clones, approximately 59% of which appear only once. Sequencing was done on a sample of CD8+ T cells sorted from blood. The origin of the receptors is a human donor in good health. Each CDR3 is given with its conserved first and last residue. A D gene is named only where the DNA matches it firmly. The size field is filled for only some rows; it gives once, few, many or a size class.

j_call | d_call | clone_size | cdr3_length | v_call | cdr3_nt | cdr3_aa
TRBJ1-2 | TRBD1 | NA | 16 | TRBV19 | TGTGCCAGTAGTACCCCTGCCAGGGACAGAGGTTATGGCTACACCTTC | CASSTPARDRGYGYTF
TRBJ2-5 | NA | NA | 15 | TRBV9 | TGTGCCAGCAGCGTTGGTGGCGGTACTCAAGAGACCCAGTACTTC | CASSVGGGTQETQYF
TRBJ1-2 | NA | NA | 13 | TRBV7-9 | TGTGCCAGCAGCTTACCCGGGGGACTCGGCTACACCTTC | CASSLPGGLGYTF
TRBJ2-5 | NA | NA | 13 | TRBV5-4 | TGTGCCAGCAGCTCAGGGTACCAAGAGACCCAGTACTTC | CASSSGYQETQYF
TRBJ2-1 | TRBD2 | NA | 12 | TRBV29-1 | TGCAGCGTTGAAGGGACCCCGGGGGGGCAGTTCTTC | CSVEGTPGGQFF
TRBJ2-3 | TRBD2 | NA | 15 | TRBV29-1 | TGCAGCGTTACAGGACTAGCGGGGTTCGGAGATACGCAGTATTTT | CSVTGLAGFGDTQYF
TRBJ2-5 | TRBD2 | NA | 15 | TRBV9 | TGTGCCAGCAGCCCTGGCGGGGGGCGCTTAGAGACCCAGTACTTC | CASSPGGGRLETQYF
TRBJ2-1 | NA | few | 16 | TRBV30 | TGTGCCTGGATAGGGAGAGCAGGGGGGGCCTACAATGAGCAGTTCTTC | CAWIGRAGGAYNEQFF
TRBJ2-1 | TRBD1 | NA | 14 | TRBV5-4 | TGTGCCAGCAGCTCCGACAGGGTTACCAATGAGCAGTTCTTC | CASSSDRVTNEQFF
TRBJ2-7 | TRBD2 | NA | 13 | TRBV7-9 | TGTGCCAGCAGCGAGGGCGGTGGGAGGGAGGCGTACTTC | CASSEGGGREAYF
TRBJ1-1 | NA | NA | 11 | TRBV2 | TGTGCCGTCCAGTTTAACACTGAAGCTTTCTTT | CAVQFNTEAFF
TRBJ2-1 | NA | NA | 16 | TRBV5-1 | TGCGCCAGCAGCGGGGGGCCCTCCGGGTCCTACAATGAGCAGTTCTTC | CASSGGPSGSYNEQFF
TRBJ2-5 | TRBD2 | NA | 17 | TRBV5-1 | TGCGCCAGCAGCTTGGTGGCTAGCGGGGTGTACCAAGAGACCCAGTACTTC | CASSLVASGVYQETQYF
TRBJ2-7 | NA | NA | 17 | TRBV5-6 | TGTGCCAGCAGCTCAACTCTACCGGGACAACCGACCTACGAGCAGTACTTC | CASSSTLPGQPTYEQYF
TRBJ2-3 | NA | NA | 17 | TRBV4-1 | TGCGCCAGCAGCCAAAGAACCCGGGACGGAAGCACAGATACGCAGTATTTT | CASSQRTRDGSTDTQYF
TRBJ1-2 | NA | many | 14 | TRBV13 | TGTGCCAGCAGCGGAGGGTCCTCGCGCTATGGCTACACCTTC | CASSGGSSRYGYTF
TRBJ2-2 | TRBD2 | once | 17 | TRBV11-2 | TGTGCCAGCAGTAAAACTAGCGGGGGGACTAACACCGGGGAGCTGTTTTTT | CASSKTSGGTNTGELFF
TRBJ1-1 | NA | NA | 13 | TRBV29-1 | TGCAGCGTTGGGACACGCATGAACACTGAAGCTTTCTTT | CSVGTRMNTEAFF
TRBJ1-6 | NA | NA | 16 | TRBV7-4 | TGTGCCAGCAGCCTGAGTACCGGGACGGATCGCTTATCCCTCCACTTT | CASSLSTGTDRLSLHF
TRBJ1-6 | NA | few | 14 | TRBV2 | TGTGCCAGTTACCCAAGCTCCTATAATTCACCCCTCCACTTT | CASYPSSYNSPLHF
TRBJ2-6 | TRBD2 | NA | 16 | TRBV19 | TGTGCCAGTAGTATCACGGGGGGCTCTGGGGCCAACGTCCTGACTTTC | CASSITGGSGANVLTF
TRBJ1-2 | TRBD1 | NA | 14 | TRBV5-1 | TGCGCCAGCAGCTTGGGACAGGGGTCCTTTGGCTACACCTTC | CASSLGQGSFGYTF